This T cell receptor beta chain was documented in a study of T cells in Graves' hyperthyroidism and ophthalmopathy. The CDR3 loop spans 14 amino acids. Germline CDR1 and CDR2: MNHEY and SMNVEV (reference sequence). Trimming removed 0 bases at V and 8 bases at J, with 11 bases between. Amplified TCR beta CDR3 regions derived from RNA transcripts. First-round RT-PCR with HTBI primers amplified the TCR CDR3 region. TCRdb analysed the multiplex PCR reads with MiXCR anew, one entry per CDR3 protein. The sample records 350,000 to 450,000 distinct CDR3 sequences, 17% being singletons. About this clonotype itself: Being one base from a much bigger clone, this may be a read error.

This TCR came from a woman younger than 45 with Graves' hyperthyroidism that later progressed to Graves' ophthalmopathy. The sequenced sample was blood. The chain has TRBV27 and TRBJ2-1; possible D gene TRBD1, 6 bases. In DNA, the CDR3 is TGTGCCAGCAGTTTATCCAGCAACAGGGATGAGCAGTTCTTC. Translation gives CASSLSSNRDEQFF.